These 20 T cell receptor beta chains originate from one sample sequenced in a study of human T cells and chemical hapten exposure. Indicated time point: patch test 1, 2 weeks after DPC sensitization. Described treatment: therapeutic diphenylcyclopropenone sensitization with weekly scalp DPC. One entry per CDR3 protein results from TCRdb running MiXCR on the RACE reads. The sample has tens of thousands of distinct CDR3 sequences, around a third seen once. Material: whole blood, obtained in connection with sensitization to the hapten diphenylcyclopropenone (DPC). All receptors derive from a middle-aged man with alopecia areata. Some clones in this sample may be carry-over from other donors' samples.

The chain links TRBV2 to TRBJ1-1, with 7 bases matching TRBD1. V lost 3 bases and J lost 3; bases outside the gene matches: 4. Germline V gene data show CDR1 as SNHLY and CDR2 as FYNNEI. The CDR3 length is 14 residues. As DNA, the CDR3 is TGTGCCAGCAGTGAGAGACAGGGACACACTGAAGCTTTCTTT. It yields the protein CASSERQGHTEAFF.

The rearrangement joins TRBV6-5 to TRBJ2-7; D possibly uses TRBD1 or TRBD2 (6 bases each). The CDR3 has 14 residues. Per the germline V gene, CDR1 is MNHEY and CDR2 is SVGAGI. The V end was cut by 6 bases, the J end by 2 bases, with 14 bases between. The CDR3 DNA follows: TGTGCCAGCAGCCTTCGGAGGGGGGCCTACGAGCAGTACTTC. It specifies CASSLRRGAYEQYF.

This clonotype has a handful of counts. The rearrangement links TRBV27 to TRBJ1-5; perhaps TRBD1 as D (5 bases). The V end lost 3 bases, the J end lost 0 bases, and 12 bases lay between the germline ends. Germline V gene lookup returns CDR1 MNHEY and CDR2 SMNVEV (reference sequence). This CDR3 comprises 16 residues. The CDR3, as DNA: TGTGCCAGCAGTTTGGTTGGGCAGGGTAGCAATCAGCCCCAGCATTTT. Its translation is CASSLVGQGSNQPQHF.

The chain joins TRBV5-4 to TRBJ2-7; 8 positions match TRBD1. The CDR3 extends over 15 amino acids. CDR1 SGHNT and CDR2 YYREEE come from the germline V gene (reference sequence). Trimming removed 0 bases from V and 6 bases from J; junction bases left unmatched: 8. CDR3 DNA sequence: TGTGCCAGCAGCTTGGCAGGGGGCGCCTTCGCCGAGCAGTACTTC. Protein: CASSLAGGAFAEQYF.

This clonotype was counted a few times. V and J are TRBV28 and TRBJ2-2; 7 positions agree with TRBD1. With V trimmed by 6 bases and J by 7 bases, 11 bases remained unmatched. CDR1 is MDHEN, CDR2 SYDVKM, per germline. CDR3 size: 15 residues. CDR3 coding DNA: TGTGCCAGCAGCACAACAGGGGCGCGAGTCGGGGAGCTGTTTTTT. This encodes CASSTTGARVGELFF.

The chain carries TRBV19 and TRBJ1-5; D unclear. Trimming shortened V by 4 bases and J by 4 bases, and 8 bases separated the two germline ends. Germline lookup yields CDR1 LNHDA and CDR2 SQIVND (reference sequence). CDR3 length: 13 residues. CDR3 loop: CASSNGPNQPQHF. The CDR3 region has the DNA TGTGCCAGTAGTAACGGACCGAATCAGCCCCAGCATTTT.

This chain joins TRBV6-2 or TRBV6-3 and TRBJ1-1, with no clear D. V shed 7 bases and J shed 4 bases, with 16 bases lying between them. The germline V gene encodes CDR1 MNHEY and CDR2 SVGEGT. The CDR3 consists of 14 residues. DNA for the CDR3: TGTGCCAGCAAAAGAAGTGGCCCGAGCACTGAAGCTTTCTTT. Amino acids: CASKRSGPSTEAFF.

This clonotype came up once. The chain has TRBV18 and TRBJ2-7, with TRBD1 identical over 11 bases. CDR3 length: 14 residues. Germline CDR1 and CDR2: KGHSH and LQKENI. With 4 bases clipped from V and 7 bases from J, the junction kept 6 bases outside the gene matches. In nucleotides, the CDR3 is TGTGCCAGCTCACACGGGACAGGGGGTGAAGAGCAGTACTTC. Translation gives CASSHGTGGEEQYF. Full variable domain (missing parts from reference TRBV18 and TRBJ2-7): NAGVMQNPRHLVRRRGQEARLRCSPMKGHSHVYWYRQLPEEGLKFMVYLQKENIIDESGMPKERFSAEFPKEGPSILRIQQVVRGDSAAYFCASSHGTGGEEQYFGPGTRLTVT.

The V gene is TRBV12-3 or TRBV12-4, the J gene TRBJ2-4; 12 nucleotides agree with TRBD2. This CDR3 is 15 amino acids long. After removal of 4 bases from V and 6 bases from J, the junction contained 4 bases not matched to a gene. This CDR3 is CASSWTSGTGNIQYF. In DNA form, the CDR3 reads TGTGCCAGCAGTTGGACTAGCGGGACCGGAAACATTCAGTACTTC.

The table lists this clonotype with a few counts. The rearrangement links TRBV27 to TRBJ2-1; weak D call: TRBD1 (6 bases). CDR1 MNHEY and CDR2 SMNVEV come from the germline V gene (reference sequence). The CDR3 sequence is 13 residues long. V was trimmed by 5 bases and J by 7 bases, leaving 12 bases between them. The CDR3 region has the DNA TGTGCCAGCAGTCCGCCCCAGGGGAATGAGCAGTTCTTC. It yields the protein CASSPPQGNEQFF.

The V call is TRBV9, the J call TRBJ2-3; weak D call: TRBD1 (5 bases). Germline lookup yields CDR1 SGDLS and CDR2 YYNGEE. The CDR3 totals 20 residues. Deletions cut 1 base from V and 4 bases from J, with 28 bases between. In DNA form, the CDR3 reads TGTGCCAGCAGCGTATCTCTTTGGGGCTGGACGCCCGGCCGGCCAGATACGCAGTATTTT. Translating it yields CASSVSLWGWTPGRPDTQYF.

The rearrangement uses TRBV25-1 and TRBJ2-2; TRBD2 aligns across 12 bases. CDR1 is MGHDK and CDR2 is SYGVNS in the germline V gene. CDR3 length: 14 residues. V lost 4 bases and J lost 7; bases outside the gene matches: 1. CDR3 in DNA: TGTGCCAGCAGTGTACTAGCGGGAGGCGGGGAGCTGTTTTTT. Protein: CASSVLAGGGELFF.

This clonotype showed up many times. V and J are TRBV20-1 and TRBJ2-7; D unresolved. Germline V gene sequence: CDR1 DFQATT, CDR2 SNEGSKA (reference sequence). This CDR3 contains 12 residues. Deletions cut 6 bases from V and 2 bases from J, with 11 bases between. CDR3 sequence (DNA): TGCAGTGCCCGCCCCGGCACCTACGAGCAGTACTTC. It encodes CSARPGTYEQYF.

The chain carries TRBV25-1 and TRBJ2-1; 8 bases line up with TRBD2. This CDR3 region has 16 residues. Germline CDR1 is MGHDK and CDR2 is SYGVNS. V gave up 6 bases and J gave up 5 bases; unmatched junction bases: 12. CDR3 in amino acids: CASSQIVTSGNNEQFF. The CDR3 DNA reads TGTGCCAGCAGCCAAATCGTCACTAGCGGAAACAATGAGCAGTTCTTC.

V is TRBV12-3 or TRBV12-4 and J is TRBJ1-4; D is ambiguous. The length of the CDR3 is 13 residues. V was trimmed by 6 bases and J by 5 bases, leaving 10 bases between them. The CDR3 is CASSPQENEKLFF. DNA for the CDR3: TGTGCCAGCAGCCCGCAGGAGAATGAAAAACTGTTTTTT.

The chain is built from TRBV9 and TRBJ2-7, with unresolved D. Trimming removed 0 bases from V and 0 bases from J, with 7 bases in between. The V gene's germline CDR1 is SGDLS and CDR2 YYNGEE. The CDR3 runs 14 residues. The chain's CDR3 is CASSVGGDSYEQYF. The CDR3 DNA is TGTGCCAGCAGCGTAGGTGGAGACTCCTACGAGCAGTACTTC. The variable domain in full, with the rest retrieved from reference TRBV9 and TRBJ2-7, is DSGVTQTPKHLITATGQRVTLRCSPRSGDLSVYWYQQSLDQGLQFLIQYYNGEERAKGNILERFSAQQFPDLHSELNLSSLELGDSALYFCASSVGGDSYEQYFGPGTRLTVT.

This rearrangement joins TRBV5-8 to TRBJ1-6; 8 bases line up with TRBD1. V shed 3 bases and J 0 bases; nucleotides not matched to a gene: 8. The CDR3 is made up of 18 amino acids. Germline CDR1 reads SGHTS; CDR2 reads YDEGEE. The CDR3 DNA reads TGTGCCAGCAGCTCCACAGACAGGGGAAGCTCCTATAATTCACCCCTCCACTTT. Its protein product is CASSSTDRGSSYNSPLHF.

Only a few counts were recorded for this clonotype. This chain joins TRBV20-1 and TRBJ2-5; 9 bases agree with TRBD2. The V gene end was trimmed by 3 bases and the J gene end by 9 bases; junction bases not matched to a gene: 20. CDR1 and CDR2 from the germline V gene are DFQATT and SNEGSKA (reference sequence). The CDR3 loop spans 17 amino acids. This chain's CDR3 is CSASGGGGVGRGESQYF. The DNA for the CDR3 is TGCAGTGCTAGTGGCGGGGGGGGAGTGGGGCGAGGGGAGTCCCAGTACTTC.

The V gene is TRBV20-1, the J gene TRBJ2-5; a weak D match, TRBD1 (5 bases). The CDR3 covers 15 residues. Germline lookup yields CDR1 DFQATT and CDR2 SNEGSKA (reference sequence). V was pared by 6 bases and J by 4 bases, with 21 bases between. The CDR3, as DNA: TGCAGTGCGAGAACGACCCAGGACATCGGAGAGACCCAGTACTTC. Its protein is CSARTTQDIGETQYF.

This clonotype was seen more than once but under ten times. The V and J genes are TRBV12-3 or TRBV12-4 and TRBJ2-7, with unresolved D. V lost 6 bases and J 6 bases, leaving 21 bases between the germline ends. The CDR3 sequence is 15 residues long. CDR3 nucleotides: TGTGCCAGCAGCCTAACTCAAGTACGGAGCCTCGAGCAGTACTTC. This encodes CASSLTQVRSLEQYF.